A selection of T cell receptor beta chains follows, all from one sample in a study of T cells after yellow fever vaccination. TCRdb reprocessed the 5' RACE reads via MiXCR and lists one record per CDR3 protein. The data show 280,000 or so distinct CDR3 sequences, with under 9% seen just once and about 3.7% held by the top ten. Sequencing was performed on CD4+ T cells sorted from PBMCs, taken 5 days after the yellow fever booster vaccination. Every receptor here comes from a young man who received the YFV17D yellow fever vaccine. Each CDR3 is given with its conserved first and last residue. Fields, in order: CDR3 length, J gene, V gene, clone size, D gene, CDR3 protein. The D gene is left open where the match is weak. Clone size is shown for a subset of rows, as once, few, many or a class of expanded clone.

>17|TRBJ2-3|TRBV7-9|.|TRBD1
CASRPFYRGPLTDTQYF
>14|TRBJ2-5|TRBV11-2|many|TRBD2
CASSLTSDMETQYF
>14|TRBJ2-1|TRBV7-3|.|.
CASSSGVTNNEQFF
>14|TRBJ2-3|TRBV29-1|many|.
CSVDQGVSTDTQYF
>14|TRBJ2-4|TRBV2|few|.
CASSELQAKNIQYF
>14|TRBJ2-1|TRBV7-2|.|TRBD2
CASSLGRGRYEQFF
>15|TRBJ2-1|TRBV7-9|.|.
CASSLAQGETNEQFF
>14|TRBJ1-3|TRBV24-1|few|.
CATSDQSSGNTIYF
>13|TRBJ2-2|TRBV5-4|.|.
CASSVLVGGELFF
>14|TRBJ2-3|TRBV5-1|few|TRBD1
CASTRDRESDTQYF
>16|TRBJ2-1|TRBV15|many|.
CATSRDLRGEDNEQFF
>15|TRBJ1-3|TRBV5-1|.|.
CASSLDRGAGNTIYF
>13|TRBJ2-7|TRBV12-5|.|.
CASGTLNTYEQYF
>16|TRBJ1-2|TRBV4-2|.|.
CASSQEQGSTNYGYTF
>16|TRBJ2-4|TRBV12-3/TRBV12-4|few|.
CASSLPAGIAKNIQYF
>16|TRBJ2-3|TRBV7-3|.|.
CASSLVPSLGTDTQYF
>13|TRBJ2-5|TRBV18|many|.
CASSLVAFETQYF
>13|TRBJ2-5|TRBV11-2|many|.
CASSWGPSGTQYF
>16|TRBJ2-2|TRBV7-2|many|.
CASSPTRLANTGELFF
>15|TRBJ1-3|TRBV20-1|.|.
CSARGQRPSGNTIYF
>15|TRBJ2-2|TRBV5-6|many|TRBD1
CASSLEGAVTGELFF
>12|TRBJ1-2|TRBV6-2/TRBV6-3|many|.
CASRGGGIGYTF
>13|TRBJ1-1|TRBV12-3/TRBV12-4|.|.
CASSPLLQEKAFF
>13|TRBJ2-3|TRBV5-1|many|.
CASRDSDTDTQYF
>14|TRBJ2-5|TRBV6-5|.|.
CASKIGRFQETQYF
>11|TRBJ2-3|TRBV20-1|.|TRBD2
CSASATSGGAF
>13|TRBJ1-5|TRBV20-1|few|.
CSTRRQGNQPQHF
>15|TRBJ2-3|TRBV27|few|TRBD2
CASSLGGTSFDTQYF
>15|TRBJ2-1|TRBV11-2|many|.
CASSFHTLSRNEQFF
>12|TRBJ2-7|TRBV2|few|.
CATTVTGSEQYF
>15|TRBJ2-3|TRBV5-1|.|TRBD2
CASNDLAGGTDTQYF
>15|TRBJ1-5|TRBV9|.|TRBD1
CASSGQGDFYQPQHF
>15|TRBJ1-5|TRBV20-1|many|TRBD1
CSARPFDRGNQPQHF
>16|TRBJ2-7|TRBV4-3|many|TRBD1
CASSQGGTGAQGEQYF
>13|TRBJ1-3|TRBV7-6|.|.
CASSQEFGNTIYF
>11|TRBJ2-3|TRBV5-4|many|.
CASTSGDTQYF
>16|TRBJ2-1|TRBV20-1|many|TRBD2
CSARSAGGTSYNEQFF
>14|TRBJ1-2|TRBV12-3/TRBV12-4|few|.
CASSLKLANYGYTF
>15|TRBJ1-2|TRBV3-2|.|.
CASSQVPQGDYGYTF
>14|TRBJ2-7|TRBV30|.|.
CAWSGGDRSYEQYF
>16|TRBJ2-1|TRBV20-1|.|TRBD2
CSATGLAGATRNEQFF
>15|TRBJ2-4|TRBV9|.|.
CASSPLGGPAGIQYF
>19|TRBJ2-3|TRBV11-2|few|TRBD2
CASSPRPTSGGVSTDTQYF
>19|TRBJ2-1|TRBV20-1|.|TRBD2
CSARVPWTSGDSSYNEQFF
>17|TRBJ1-2|TRBV12-3/TRBV12-4|few|TRBD1
CASSLFLPGAGGDGYTF
>14|TRBJ1-2|TRBV5-6|many|TRBD1
CASSRDRSNYGYTF
>15|TRBJ2-3|TRBV2|.|TRBD2
CASRRLAGSTDTQYF